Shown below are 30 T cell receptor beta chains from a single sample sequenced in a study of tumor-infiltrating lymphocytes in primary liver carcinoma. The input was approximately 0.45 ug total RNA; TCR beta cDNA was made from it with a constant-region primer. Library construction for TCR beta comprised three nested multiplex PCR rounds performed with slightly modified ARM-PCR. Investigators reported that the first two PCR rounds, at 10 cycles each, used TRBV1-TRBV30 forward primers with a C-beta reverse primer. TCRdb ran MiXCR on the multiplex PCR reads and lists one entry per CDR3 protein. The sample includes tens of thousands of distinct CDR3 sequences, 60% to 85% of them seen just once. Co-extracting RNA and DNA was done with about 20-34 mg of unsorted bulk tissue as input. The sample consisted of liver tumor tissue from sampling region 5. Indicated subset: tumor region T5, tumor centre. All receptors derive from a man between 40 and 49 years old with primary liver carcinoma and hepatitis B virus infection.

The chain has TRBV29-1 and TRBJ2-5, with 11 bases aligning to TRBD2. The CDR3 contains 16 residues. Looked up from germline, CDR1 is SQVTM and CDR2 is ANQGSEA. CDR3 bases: TGCAGTGCTGCAGATACTAGCGGGAGAGCTCAAGAGACCCAGTACTTC. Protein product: CSAADTSGRAQETQYF.

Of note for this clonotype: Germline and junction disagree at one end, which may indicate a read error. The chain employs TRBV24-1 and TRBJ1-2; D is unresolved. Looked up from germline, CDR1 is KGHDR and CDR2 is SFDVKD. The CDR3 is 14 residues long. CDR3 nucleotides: TGTGCCACCGGTGATCCTGCCGGGGAGTCTCGCTACACCTTC. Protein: CATGDPAGESRYTF.

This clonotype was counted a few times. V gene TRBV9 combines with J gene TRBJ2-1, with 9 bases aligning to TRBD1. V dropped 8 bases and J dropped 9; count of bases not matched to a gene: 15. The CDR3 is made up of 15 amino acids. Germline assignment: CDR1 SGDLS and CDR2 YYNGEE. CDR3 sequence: CASQEGGQGNGEQFF. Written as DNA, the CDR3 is TGTGCCAGTCAAGAGGGGGGACAGGGTAATGGTGAGCAGTTCTTC.

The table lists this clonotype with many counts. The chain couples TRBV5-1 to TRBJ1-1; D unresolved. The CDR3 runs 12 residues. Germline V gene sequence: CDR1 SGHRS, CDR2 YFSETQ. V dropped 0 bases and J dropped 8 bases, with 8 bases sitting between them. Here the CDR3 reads CASSLEGSEAFF. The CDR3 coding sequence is TGCGCCAGCAGCTTGGAGGGCTCAGAAGCTTTCTTT.

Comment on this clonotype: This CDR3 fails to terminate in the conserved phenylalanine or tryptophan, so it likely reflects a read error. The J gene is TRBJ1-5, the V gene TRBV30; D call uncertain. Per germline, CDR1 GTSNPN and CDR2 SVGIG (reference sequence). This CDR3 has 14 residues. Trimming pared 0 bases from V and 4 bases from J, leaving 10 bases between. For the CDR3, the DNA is TGTGCCTGGAGTGTATTGGGTTTGAATCAGCCCCAGCATTAT. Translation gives CAWSVLGLNQPQHY.

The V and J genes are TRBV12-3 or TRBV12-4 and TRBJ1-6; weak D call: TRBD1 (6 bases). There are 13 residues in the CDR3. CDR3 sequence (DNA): TGTACCGGCAGTCAACAGGGATGGGAACCCCTCCACTTT. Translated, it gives CTGSQQGWEPLHF.

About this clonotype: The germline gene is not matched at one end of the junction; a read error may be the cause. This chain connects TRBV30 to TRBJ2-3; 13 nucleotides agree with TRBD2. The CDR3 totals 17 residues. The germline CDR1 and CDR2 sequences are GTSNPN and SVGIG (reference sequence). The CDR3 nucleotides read TGTGCCTGGAATCTGGGACTAGCGGGAACTTTCACAGATACGCACTATTTT. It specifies CAWNLGLAGTFTDTHYF.

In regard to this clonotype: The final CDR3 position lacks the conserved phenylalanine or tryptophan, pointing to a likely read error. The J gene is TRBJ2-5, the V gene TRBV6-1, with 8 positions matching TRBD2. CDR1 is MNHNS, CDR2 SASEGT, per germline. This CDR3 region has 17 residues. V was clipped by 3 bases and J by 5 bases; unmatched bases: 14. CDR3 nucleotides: TGTGCCAGCAGTGACCTTTGGACTAGCAGTTCTGGGGAGACCCAGTACTCC. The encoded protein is CASSDLWTSSSGETQYS.

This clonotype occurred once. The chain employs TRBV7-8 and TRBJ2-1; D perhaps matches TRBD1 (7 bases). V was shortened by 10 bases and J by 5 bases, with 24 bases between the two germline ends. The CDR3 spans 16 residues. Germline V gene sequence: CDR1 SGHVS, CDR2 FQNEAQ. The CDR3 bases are TGTGCCAATAGCTTAGGGTCGGGCAGGGGGGACAATGAGCAGTTCTTC. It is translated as CANSLGSGRGDNEQFF.

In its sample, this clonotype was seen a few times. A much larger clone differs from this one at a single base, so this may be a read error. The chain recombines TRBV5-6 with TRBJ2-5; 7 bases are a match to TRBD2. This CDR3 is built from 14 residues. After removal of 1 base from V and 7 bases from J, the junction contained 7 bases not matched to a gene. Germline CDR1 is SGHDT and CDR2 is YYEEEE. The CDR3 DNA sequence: TGTGCCAGCAGCTTGTTCGGCGGGGGAGGGACCCAGTACTTC. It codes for CASSLFGGGGTQYF.

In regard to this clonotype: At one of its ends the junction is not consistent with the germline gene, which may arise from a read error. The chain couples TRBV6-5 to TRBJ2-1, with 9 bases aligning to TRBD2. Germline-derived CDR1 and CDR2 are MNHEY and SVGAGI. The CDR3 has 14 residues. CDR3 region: CARSYTGTSREQFF. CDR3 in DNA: TGTGCCAGAAGTTACACTGGGACTAGCAGGGAGCAGTTCTTC.

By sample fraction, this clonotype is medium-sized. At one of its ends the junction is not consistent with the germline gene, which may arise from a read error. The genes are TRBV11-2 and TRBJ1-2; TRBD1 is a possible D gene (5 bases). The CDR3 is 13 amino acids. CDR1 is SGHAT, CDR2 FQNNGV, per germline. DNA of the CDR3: TGTGCCAGCAGCGGAGGAGCCGGGACCCGACCGCTCTTC. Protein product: CASSGGAGTRPLF.

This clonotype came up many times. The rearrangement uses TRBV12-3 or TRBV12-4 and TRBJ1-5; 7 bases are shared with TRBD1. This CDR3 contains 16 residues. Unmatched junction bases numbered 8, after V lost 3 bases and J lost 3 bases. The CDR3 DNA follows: TGTGCCAGCAGTTTCCACTGGACAGGCCTCAATCAGCCCCAGCATTTT. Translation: CASSFHWTGLNQPQHF.

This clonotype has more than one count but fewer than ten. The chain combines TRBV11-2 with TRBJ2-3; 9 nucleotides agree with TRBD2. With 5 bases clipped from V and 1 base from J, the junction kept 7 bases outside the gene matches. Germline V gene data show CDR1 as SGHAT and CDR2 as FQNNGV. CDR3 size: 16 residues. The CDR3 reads CASSPQTSGGTDTQYF. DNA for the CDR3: TGTGCCAGCAGCCCCCAGACTAGCGGCGGCACAGATACGCAGTATTTT.

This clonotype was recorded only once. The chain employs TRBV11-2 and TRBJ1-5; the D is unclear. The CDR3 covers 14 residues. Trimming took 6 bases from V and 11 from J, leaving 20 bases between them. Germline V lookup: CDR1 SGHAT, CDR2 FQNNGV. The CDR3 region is CASSTRRFPEAQHF. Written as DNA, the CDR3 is TGTGCCAGCAGTACCAGACGGTTTCCCGAGGCCCAGCATTTT.

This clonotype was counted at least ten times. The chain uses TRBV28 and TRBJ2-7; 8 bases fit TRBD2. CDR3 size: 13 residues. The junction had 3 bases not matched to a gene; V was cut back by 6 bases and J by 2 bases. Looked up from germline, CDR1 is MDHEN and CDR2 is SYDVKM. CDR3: CASRLGLAYEQYF. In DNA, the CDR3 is TGTGCCAGCAGGCTGGGACTAGCCTACGAGCAGTACTTC.

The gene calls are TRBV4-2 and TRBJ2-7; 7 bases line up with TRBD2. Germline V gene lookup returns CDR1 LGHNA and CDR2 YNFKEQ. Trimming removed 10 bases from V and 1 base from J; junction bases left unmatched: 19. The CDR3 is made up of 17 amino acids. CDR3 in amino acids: CATAELARVYKSYEQYF. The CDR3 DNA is TGTGCCACTGCTGAACTAGCGAGAGTTTATAAGTCCTACGAGCAGTACTTC.

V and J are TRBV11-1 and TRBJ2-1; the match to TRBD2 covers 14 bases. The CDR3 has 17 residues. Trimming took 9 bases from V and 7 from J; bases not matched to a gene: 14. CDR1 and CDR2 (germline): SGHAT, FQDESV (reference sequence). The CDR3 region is CASSQGLAGEVGNEQFF. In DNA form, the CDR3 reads TGTGCCAGTAGCCAGGGACTAGCGGGAGAAGTTGGTAATGAGCAGTTCTTC. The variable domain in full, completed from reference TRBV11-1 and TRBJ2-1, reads EAEVAQSPRYKITEKSQAVAFWCDPISGHATLYWYRQILGQGPELLVQFQDESVVDDSQLPKDRFSAERLKGVDSTLKIQPAELGDSAMYLCASSQGLAGEVGNEQFFGPGTRLTVL.

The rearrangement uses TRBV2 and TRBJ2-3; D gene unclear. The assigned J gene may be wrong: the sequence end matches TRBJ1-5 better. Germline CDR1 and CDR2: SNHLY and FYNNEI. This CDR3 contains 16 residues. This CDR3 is CASSGQLLPSTDTQHF. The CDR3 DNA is TGTGCCAGCAGTGGCCAGTTGCTCCCTAGCACAGATACGCAGCATTTT.

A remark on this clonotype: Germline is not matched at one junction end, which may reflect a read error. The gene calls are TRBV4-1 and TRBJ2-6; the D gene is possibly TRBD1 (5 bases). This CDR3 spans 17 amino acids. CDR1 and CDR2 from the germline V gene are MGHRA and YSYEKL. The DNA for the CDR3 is TGCGCCAGCAGCCAAGGCCCTGGAGCCACTGGGGCCAACGTCGTGATTTTC. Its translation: CASSQGPGATGANVVIF.

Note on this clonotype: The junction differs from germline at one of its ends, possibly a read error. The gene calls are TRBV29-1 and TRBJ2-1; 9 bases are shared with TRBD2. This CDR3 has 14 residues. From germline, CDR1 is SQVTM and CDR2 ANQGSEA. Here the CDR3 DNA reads TGCAGCATTGAAGGGTCTAGCGGGATGGATGAGCAGTTCTTC. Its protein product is CSIEGSSGMDEQFF.

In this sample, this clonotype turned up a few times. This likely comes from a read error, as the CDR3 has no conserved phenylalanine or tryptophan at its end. The CDR3 nucleotides read TGCGCCAGCAGCCAAGATAAGGGGGCGGCTGAAGCTTTCCTT. This encodes CASSQDKGAAEAFL. This chain uses TRBV4-2 with TRBJ1-1; 7 nucleotides line up with TRBD1. The CDR3 consists of 14 residues. Germline values: CDR1 LGHNA, CDR2 YNFKEQ.

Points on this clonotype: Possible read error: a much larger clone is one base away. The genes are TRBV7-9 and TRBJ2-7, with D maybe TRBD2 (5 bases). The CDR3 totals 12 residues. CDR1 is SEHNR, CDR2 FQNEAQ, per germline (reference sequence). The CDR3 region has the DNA TGTACCAGCAGCGGACGGGACTACGAGCAGTACTTC. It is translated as CTSSGRDYEQYF.

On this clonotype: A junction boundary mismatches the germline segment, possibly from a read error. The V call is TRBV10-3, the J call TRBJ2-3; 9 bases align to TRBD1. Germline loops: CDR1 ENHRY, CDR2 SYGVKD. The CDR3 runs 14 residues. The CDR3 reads CAISGQGGTYTQYF. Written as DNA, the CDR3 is TGTGCCATCAGTGGACAGGGGGGCACGTATACACAGTATTTT.

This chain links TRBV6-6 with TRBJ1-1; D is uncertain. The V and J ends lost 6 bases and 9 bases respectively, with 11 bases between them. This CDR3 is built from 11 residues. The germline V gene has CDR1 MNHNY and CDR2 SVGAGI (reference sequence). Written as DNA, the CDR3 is TGTGCCAGCAGGATGGGCAGTAAAGCTTTCTTT. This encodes CASRMGSKAFF.

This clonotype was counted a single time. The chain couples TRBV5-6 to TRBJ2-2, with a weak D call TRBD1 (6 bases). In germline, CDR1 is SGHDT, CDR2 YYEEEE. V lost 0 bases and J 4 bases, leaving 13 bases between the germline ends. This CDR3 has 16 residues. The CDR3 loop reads CASSLDRALSTGELFF. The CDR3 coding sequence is TGTGCCAGCAGCTTGGACAGGGCGTTGTCCACCGGGGAGCTGTTTTTT. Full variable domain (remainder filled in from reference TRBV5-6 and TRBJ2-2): DAGVTQSPTHLIKTRGQQVTLRCSPKSGHDTVSWYQQALGQGPQFIFQYYEEEERQRGNFPDRFSGHQFPNYSSELNVNALLLGDSALYLCASSLDRALSTGELFFGEGSRLTVL.

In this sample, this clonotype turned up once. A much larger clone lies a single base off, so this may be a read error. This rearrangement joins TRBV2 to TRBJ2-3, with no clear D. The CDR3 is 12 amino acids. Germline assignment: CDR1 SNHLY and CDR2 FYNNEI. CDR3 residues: CASRGSTDTHYF. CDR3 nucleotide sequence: TGTGCCAGCCGCGGAAGCACAGATACGCACTATTTT.

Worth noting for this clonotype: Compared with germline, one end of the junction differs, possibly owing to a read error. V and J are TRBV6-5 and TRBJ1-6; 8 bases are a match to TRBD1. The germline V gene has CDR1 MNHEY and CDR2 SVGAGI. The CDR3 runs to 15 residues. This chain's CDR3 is CVSSSTGDPNSPLHF. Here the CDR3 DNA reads TGTGTCAGCAGTTCGACAGGGGATCCTAATTCACCCCTCCACTTT.

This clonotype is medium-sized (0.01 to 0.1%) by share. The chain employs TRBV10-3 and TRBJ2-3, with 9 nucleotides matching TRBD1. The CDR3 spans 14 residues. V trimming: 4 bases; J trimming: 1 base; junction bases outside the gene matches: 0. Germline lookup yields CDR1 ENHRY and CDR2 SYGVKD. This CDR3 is CAISGQGGTDTQYF. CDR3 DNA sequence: TGTGCCATCAGTGGACAGGGGGGCACAGATACGCAGTATTTT.

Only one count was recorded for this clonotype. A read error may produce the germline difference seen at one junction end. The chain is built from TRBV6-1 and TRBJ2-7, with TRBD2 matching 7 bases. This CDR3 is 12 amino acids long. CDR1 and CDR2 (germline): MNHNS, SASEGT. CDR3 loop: CASSGIGREQYF. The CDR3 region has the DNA TGTGCGAGCAGTGGAATCGGGAGGGAGCAGTACTTC.